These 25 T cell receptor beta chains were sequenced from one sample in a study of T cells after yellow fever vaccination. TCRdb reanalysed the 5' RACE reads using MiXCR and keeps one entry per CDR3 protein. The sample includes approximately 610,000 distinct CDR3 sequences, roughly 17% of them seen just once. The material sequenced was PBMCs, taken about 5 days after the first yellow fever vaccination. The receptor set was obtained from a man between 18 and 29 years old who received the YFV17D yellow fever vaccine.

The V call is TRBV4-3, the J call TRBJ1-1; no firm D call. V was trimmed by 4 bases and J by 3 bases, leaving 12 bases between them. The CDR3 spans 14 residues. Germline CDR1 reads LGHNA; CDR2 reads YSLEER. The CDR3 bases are TGCGCCAGCAGCCGAGAGGTTGCGGACACTGAAGCTTTCTTT. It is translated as CASSREVADTEAFF.

This CDR3 reads CASSESFRQSETQYF. CDR3 sequence (DNA): TGTGCCAGCAGTGAATCGTTTCGGCAGTCGGAGACCCAGTACTTC. This rearrangement joins TRBV2 to TRBJ2-5; D is unresolved. Trimming removed 2 bases from V and 5 bases from J, with 15 bases in between. This CDR3 contains 15 residues. CDR1 and CDR2 from the germline V gene are SNHLY and FYNNEI.

The CDR3, as DNA: TGCGCCAGCAGCCAAGGGGCGGCCACCTACGAGCAGTACTTC. It yields the protein CASSQGAATYEQYF. The chain joins TRBV4-3 to TRBJ2-7; no reliable D call. Trimming took 1 base from V and 2 from J, leaving 9 bases between them. CDR3 size: 14 residues. CDR1 is LGHNA and CDR2 is YSLEER in the germline V gene.

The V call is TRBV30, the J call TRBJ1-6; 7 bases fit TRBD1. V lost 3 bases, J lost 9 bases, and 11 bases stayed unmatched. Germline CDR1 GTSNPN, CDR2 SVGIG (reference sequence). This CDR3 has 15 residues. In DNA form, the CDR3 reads TGTGCCTGGAGCGGGACAGACGGGCCCCTTTCACCCCTCCACTTT. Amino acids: CAWSGTDGPLSPLHF.

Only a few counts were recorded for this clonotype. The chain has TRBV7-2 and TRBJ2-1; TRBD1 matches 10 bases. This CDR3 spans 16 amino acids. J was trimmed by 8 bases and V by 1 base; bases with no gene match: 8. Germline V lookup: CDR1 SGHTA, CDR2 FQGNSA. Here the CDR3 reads CASSLVGGTGVDEQFF. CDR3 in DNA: TGTGCCAGCAGCTTAGTTGGTGGGACAGGGGTCGATGAGCAGTTCTTC. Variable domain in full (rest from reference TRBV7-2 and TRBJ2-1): GAGVSQSPSNKVTEKGKDVELRCDPISGHTALYWYRQSLGQGLEFLIYFQGNSAPDKSGLPSDRFSAERTGGSVSTLTIQRTQQEDSAVYLCASSLVGGTGVDEQFFGPGTRLTVL.

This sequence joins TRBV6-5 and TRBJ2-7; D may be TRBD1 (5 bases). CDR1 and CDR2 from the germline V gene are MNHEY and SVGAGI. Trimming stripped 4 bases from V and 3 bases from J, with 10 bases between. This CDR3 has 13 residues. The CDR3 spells CASSFATDYEQYF. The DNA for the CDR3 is TGTGCCAGCAGTTTTGCGACAGACTACGAGCAGTACTTC.

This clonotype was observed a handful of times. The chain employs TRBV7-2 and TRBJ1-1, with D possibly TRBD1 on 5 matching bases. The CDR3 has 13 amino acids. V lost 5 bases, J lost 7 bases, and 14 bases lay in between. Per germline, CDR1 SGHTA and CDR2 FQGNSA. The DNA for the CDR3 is TGTGCCAGCAGCCCCGGGGGGAGGGTTGAAGCTTTCTTT. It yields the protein CASSPGGRVEAFF.

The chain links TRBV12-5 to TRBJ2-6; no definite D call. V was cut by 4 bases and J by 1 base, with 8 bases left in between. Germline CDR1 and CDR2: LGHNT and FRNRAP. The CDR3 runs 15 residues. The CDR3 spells CASGSRLSGANVLTF. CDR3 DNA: TGTGCTAGTGGTTCGAGATTATCTGGGGCCAACGTCCTGACTTTC.

Here the CDR3 DNA reads TGTGCCAGTGAAAGTTACAATCAGCCCCAGCATTTT. Amino acid sequence: CASESYNQPQHF. J is TRBJ1-5 and V is TRBV19; D not resolved. V was clipped by 8 bases and J by 3 bases, with 8 bases between them. Germline CDR1 LNHDA, CDR2 SQIVND (reference sequence). The CDR3 is 12 amino acids.

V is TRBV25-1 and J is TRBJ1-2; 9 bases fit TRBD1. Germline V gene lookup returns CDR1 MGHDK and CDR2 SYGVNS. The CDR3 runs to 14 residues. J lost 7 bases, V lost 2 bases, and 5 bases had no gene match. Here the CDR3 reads CASSEGTGTFGYTF. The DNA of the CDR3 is TGTGCCAGCAGTGAAGGGACAGGGACTTTTGGCTACACCTTC.

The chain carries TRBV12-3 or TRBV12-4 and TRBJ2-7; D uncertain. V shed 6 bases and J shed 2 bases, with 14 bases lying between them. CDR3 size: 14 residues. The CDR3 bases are TGTGCCAGCAGGAGGCAGGCGGAAACCTACGAGCAGTACTTC. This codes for CASRRQAETYEQYF.

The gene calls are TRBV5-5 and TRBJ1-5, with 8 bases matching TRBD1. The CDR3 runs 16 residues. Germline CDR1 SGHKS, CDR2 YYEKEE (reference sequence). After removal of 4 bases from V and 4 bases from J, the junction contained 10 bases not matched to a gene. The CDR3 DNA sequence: TGTGCCAGCAGCCTACGCTGGGACAGGCCTAATCAGCCCCAGCATTTT. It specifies CASSLRWDRPNQPQHF.

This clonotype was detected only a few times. CDR3 in amino acids: CSVDRGRSDTQYF. In DNA, the CDR3 is TGCAGCGTTGACAGGGGAAGGTCAGATACGCAGTATTTT. The chain has TRBV29-1 and TRBJ2-3, with TRBD1 as a possible D gene (6 bases). In germline, CDR1 is SQVTM, CDR2 ANQGSEA. The CDR3 is 13 residues long. Between the trimmed V and J ends, which lost 3 bases and 4 bases, there was a span of 11 bases.

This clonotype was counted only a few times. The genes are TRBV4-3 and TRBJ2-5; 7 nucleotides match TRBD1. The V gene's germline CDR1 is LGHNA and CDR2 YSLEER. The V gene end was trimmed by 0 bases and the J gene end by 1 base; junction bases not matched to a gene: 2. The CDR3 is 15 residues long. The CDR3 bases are TGCGCCAGCAGCCAAGAAACAGGGGTCCAAGAGACCCAGTACTTC. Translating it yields CASSQETGVQETQYF.

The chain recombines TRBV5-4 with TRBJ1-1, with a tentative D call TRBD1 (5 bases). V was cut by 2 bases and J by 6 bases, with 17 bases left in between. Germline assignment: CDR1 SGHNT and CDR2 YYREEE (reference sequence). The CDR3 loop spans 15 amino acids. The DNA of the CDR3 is TGTGCCAGCAGCTTCGGTGGCGGGACGGGCGCTGAAGCTTTCTTT. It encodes CASSFGGGTGAEAFF.

This chain's CDR3 is CATRDGGGVYNEQFF. CDR3 coding DNA: TGTGCCACCAGAGATGGTGGGGGGGTCTACAATGAGCAGTTCTTC. The chain recombines TRBV15 with TRBJ2-1; 7 bases are shared with TRBD2. In germline, CDR1 is LNHNV, CDR2 YYDKDF (reference sequence). The junction had 8 bases not matched to a gene; V was cut back by 6 bases and J by 3 bases. CDR3 length equals 15 residues. Drawing the rest from reference TRBV15 and TRBJ2-1, the complete variable domain is DAMVIQNPRYQVTQFGKPVTLSCSQTLNHNVMYWYQQKSSQAPKLLFHYYDKDFNNEADTPDNFQSRRPNTSFCFLDIRSPGLGDTAMYLCATRDGGGVYNEQFFGPGTRLTVL.

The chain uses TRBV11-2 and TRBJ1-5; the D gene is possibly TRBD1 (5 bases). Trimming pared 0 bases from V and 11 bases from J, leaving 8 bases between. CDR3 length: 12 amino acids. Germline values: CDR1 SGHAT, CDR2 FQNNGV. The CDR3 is CASSLEGGAQHF. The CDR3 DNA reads TGTGCCAGCAGCTTAGAGGGGGGTGCCCAGCATTTT.

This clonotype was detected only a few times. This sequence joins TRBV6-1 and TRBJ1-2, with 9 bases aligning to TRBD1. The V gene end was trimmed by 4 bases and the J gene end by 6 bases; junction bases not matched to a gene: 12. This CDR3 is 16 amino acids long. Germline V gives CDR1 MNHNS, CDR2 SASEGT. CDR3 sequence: CASSAAGTGTKDGYTF. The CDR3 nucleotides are TGTGCCAGCAGTGCGGCCGGGACAGGGACGAAAGATGGCTACACCTTC.

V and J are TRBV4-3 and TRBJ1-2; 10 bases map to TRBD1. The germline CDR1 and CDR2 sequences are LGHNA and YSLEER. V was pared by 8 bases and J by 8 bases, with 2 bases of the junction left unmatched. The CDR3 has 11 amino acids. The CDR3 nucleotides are TGCGCCAGCGGGGACAGGGGCGGCTACACCTTC. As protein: CASGDRGGYTF.

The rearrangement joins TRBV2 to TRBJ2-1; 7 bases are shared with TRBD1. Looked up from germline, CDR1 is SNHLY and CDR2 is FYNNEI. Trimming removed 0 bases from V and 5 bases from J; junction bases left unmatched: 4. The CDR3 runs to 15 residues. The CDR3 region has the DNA TGTGCCAGCAGTGAAGCGCGACAGGGAAACAATGAGCAGTTCTTC. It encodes CASSEARQGNNEQFF.

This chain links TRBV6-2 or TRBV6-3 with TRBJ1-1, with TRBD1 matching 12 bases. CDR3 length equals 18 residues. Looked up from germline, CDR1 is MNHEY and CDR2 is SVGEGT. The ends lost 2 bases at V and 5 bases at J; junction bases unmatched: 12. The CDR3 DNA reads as TGTGCCAGCAGTTACCTAGCCGGGACAGGGGGCTCGGGAACTGAAGCTTTCTTT. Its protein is CASSYLAGTGGSGTEAFF.

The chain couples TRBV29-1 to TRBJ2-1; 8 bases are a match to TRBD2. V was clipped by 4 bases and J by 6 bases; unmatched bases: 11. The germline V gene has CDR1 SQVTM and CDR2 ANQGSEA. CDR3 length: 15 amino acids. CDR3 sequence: CSVVVGGLDFNEQFF. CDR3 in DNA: TGCAGCGTTGTCGTCGGGGGACTAGATTTCAATGAGCAGTTCTTC.

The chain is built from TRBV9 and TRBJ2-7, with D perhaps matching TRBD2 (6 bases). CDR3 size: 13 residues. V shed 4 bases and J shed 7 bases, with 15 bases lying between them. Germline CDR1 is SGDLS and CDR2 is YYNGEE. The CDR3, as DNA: TGTGCCAGCAGCCCTGCCGGAGGGTGGGAGCAGTACTTC. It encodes CASSPAGGWEQYF.

In DNA form, the CDR3 reads TGTGCCACCAGCAGAGGCAGGGCTACCGGGGAGCTGTTTTTT. It yields the protein CATSRGRATGELFF. The rearrangement uses TRBV15 and TRBJ2-2, with D possibly matching TRBD1 (5 bases). The length of the CDR3 is 14 residues. Trimming took off 1 base at V and 5 bases at J, with 8 bases between the two ends. CDR1 and CDR2 from the germline V gene are LNHNV and YYDKDF (reference sequence).

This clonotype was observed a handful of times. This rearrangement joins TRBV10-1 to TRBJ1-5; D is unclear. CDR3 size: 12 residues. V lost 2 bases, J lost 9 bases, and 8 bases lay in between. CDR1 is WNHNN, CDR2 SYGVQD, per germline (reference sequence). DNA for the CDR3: TGCGCCAGCAGTGAGAACGGGAGGCCCCAGCATTTT. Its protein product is CASSENGRPQHF.